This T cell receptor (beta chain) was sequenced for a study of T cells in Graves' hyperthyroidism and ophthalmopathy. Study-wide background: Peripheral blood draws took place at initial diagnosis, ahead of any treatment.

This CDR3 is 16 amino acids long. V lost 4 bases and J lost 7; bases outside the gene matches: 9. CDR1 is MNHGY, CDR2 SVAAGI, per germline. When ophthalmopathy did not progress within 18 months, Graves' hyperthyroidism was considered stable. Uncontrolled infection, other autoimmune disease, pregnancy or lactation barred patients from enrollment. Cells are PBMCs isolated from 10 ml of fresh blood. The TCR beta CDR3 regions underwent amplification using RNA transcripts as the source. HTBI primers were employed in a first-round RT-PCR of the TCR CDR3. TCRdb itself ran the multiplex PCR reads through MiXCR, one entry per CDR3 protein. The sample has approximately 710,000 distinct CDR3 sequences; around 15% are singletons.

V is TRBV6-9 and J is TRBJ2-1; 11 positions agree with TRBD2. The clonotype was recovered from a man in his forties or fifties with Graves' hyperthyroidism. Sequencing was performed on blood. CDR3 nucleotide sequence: TGTGCCAGCAGTTCGAGGAGGGCTAGCGGGAGGAATGAGCAGTTCTTC. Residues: CASSSRRASGRNEQFF.